This entry lists 4 T cell receptor beta chains sequenced from one sample in a study of shared clonotypes between healthy human individuals. TCRdb's copy holds only in-frame clones and misses some; the assay was immunoSEQ multiplex PCR. Of 2 million to 2.5 million clones listed, roughly 91% are singletons. CD45RO-negative CD8 cells positively selected for CCR7 made up the naive population, which excluded terminally differentiated effector memory CD45RA+ cells. The sample was naive CD8+ T cells from PBMCs. The source is a man younger than 35 in good health. Some clones in this sample may be carry-over from other donors' samples.

This chain joins TRBV19 and TRBJ2-1, with TRBD2 as a possible D gene (5 bases). V gave up 8 bases and J gave up 6 bases, with 14 bases separating them. CDR1 and CDR2 (germline): LNHDA, SQIVND (reference sequence). The CDR3 totals 13 residues. For the CDR3, the DNA is TGTGCCAGTCGGCCGGGCGGGTCCAATGAGCAGTTCTTC. Translation: CASRPGGSNEQFF.

V gene TRBV5-1 combines with J gene TRBJ1-1; no clear D. Germline V gene data show CDR1 as SGHRS and CDR2 as YFSETQ. Trimming left V 3 bases short and J 1 base short, with 10 bases between. The CDR3 has 14 amino acids. The CDR3, as DNA: TGCGCCAGCAGCTCCCCCGCAGCGAACACTGAAGCTTTCTTT. Translated, it gives CASSSPAANTEAFF.

The sample holds one count of this clone. The rearrangement links TRBV5-6 to TRBJ2-1; 7 bases are a match to TRBD2. From germline, CDR1 is SGHDT and CDR2 YYEEEE. After removal of 3 bases from V and 4 bases from J, the junction contained 4 bases not matched to a gene. This CDR3 region has 14 residues. CDR3 protein: CASSYGTTYNEQFF. For the CDR3, the DNA is TGTGCCAGCAGCTACGGGACTACTTACAATGAGCAGTTCTTC. Combining the CDR3 with reference TRBV5-6 and TRBJ2-1 gives the whole variable domain DAGVTQSPTHLIKTRGQQVTLRCSPKSGHDTVSWYQQALGQGPQFIFQYYEEEERQRGNFPDRFSGHQFPNYSSELNVNALLLGDSALYLCASSYGTTYNEQFFGPGTRLTVL.

The genes are TRBV27 and TRBJ2-3, with D tentatively TRBD1 (6 bases). Deletions cut 3 bases from V and 6 bases from J, with 16 bases between. Germline loops: CDR1 MNHEY, CDR2 SMNVEV (reference sequence). The CDR3 runs to 15 residues. The CDR3: CASSLRPLQGDTQYF. The CDR3 DNA is TGTGCCAGCAGTTTGAGACCCCTCCAGGGGGATACGCAGTATTTT.